This TCR beta chain came from a study of shared clonotypes between healthy human individuals. In the authors' methods: Because ImmunoSEQ provided only junction sequences with no quality scores, the filtering differed. The repertoire was sequenced with immunoSEQ multiplex PCR; TCRdb's copy has only in-frame clones and lacks some. V and J calls and clone size are given by that table; D and trimming were obtained from the DNA. The sample includes under 1,100,000 clones, approximately 80% of them seen just once. The germline V gene encodes CDR1 MNHNS and CDR2 SASEGT. V lost 3 bases and J 5 bases, leaving 13 bases between the germline ends. CDR3 size: 14 residues.

The clonotype originates from a young man in good health. Some clones in this sample may be carry-over from other donors' samples. J is TRBJ2-5 and V is TRBV6-1, with a tentative D call TRBD2 (5 bases). The specimen was memory CD4+ T cells from PBMCs. Subset reported: CD45RA-negative fraction. CDR3 region: CASSDRGGSETQYF. The CDR3 coding sequence is TGTGCCAGCAGTGACCGGGGTGGAAGCGAGACCCAGTACTTC.